This TCR beta chain originates from a study of vaccination and CD4 T cells after COVID-19. Treatment described: roughly 11-day PBMC culture with coronavirus spike peptide pools or control peptides (ViraFEST assay). This clonotype was picked up a small number of times. Its antigen remains unidentified. Cultured CD4+ T-cell DNA underwent Oncomine TCR Beta short-read sequencing. TCRdb re-derived calls from the PCR reads in MiXCR, one entry per CDR3 protein. The sample yields 9,500 to 15,000 distinct CDR3 sequences, 40% to 60% seen once. This CDR3 spans 14 amino acids. The ends were cut back, 5 bases at V and 3 bases at J, with 11 bases in the middle. The V gene's germline CDR1 is MDHEN and CDR2 SYDVKM. The study's findings and limits: The median proportion of reactive clones detected only post-vaccination in convalescent patients was 65% to 90%.

The J gene is TRBJ2-1, the V gene TRBV28; D not certain. The sample consisted of CD4+ T cells from blood, cultured in vitro. This TCR derives from a human donor who had recovered from COVID-19. The CDR3 nucleotides read TGTGCCAGCAGTGGCCCTCCCCACTACAATGAGCAGTTCTTC. Residues: CASSGPPHYNEQFF.